This T cell receptor beta chain was identified during a study of cytomegalovirus exposure and HLA in healthy donors. Study-level results: Despite most TCR sequences being rare, some public TCRs occurred in many donors. Cytomegalovirus status, reportedly, was diagnosed with high specificity and sensitivity by the classifier. In vitro assays verified that three CMV-associated chains recognized CMV antigens specifically.

Sequencing was performed with immunoSEQ multiplex PCR; in TCRdb, only in-frame clones are kept and a portion is missing. The sample includes 150,000 to 200,000 clones, approximately 80% of them seen just once. With 3 bases clipped from V and 5 bases from J, the junction kept 5 bases outside the gene matches. There are 15 residues in the CDR3. Germline V gene lookup returns CDR1 SGHAT and CDR2 FQNNGV. About this clone itself: What it binds is not known.

The TCR originated in a man in his late teens or twenties in good health and CMV-seropositive. Sequenced input: PBMCs. The chain combines TRBV11-2 with TRBJ2-2; 8 bases agree with TRBD1. The CDR3 DNA sequence: TGTGCCAGCAGCTTCGGACAGGGAAAGACCGGGGAGCTGTTTTTT. Its protein is CASSFGQGKTGELFF.